These T cell receptor beta chains were read from a single sample in a study of early T cells in non-severe SARS-CoV-2 infection. TCRdb processed the 5' RACE reads anew with MiXCR; each CDR3 protein has one entry. The data contain 75,000 or so distinct CDR3 sequences, 11% of them singletons. Material: whole blood, obtained at baseline. The receptors stem from an adult who was a healthcare worker with PCR-confirmed SARS-CoV-2 infection or an uninfected control (not recorded which). The CDR3 runs from the conserved cysteine through the conserved F or W. Each record gives: clone size, J gene, D gene, V gene, CDR3 DNA, CDR3 protein. The D gene is left open where the match is weak. Clone size, where shown, is once, few, many, or a class for clones that have expanded.

clone_size: .; j_call: TRBJ2-7; d_call: .; v_call: TRBV2; cdr3_nt: TGTGCCAGCAGTGACCAGGGGACGGGGTACGAGCAGTACTTC; cdr3_aa: CASSDQGTGYEQYF
clone_size: few; j_call: TRBJ1-2; d_call: .; v_call: TRBV12-3/TRBV12-4; cdr3_nt: TGTGCCGGGTCGAGGGGGAACTATGGCTACACCTTC; cdr3_aa: CAGSRGNYGYTF
clone_size: few; j_call: TRBJ2-6; d_call: .; v_call: TRBV25-1; cdr3_nt: TGTGCCAGCACCAAACATGGGGCCAACGTCCTGACTTTC; cdr3_aa: CASTKHGANVLTF
clone_size: many; j_call: TRBJ2-2; d_call: .; v_call: TRBV7-7; cdr3_nt: TGTGCCAGCAGCTTAGATCCGGGGGTCGGCGGGGAGCTGTTTTTT; cdr3_aa: CASSLDPGVGGELFF
clone_size: many; j_call: TRBJ1-5; d_call: TRBD1; v_call: TRBV12-3/TRBV12-4; cdr3_nt: TGTGCCAGCCGCCCATCCGGGACAGGGACTAGCAATCAGCCCCAGCATTTT; cdr3_aa: CASRPSGTGTSNQPQHF
clone_size: .; j_call: TRBJ1-2; d_call: TRBD1; v_call: TRBV10-3; cdr3_nt: TGTGCCATCAGCGAGGCCTGGGACAGTATCTATGGCTACACCTTC; cdr3_aa: CAISEAWDSIYGYTF
clone_size: many; j_call: TRBJ1-1; d_call: .; v_call: TRBV7-9; cdr3_nt: TGTGCCAGCAGCTTAGGGGCCCAACGCGCTTTCTTT; cdr3_aa: CASSLGAQRAFF
clone_size: .; j_call: TRBJ2-7; d_call: .; v_call: TRBV20-1; cdr3_nt: TGCAGTGCTCGGACTGGGCACGAGCAGTACTTC; cdr3_aa: CSARTGHEQYF
clone_size: few; j_call: TRBJ2-3; d_call: TRBD2; v_call: TRBV28; cdr3_nt: TGTGCCAGCAACCCTAGCGGTGGGCGAGATACGCAGTATTTT; cdr3_aa: CASNPSGGRDTQYF
clone_size: few; j_call: TRBJ2-5; d_call: .; v_call: TRBV20-1; cdr3_nt: TGCACCGCCTTTGAGGGGACGTCAGAGACCCAGTACTTC; cdr3_aa: CTAFEGTSETQYF
clone_size: many; j_call: TRBJ1-5; d_call: .; v_call: TRBV2; cdr3_nt: TGTGCCAGCAGTGAAGCGCTTCCGGGGCAGCCCCAGCATTTT; cdr3_aa: CASSEALPGQPQHF
clone_size: few; j_call: TRBJ1-4; d_call: .; v_call: TRBV11-2; cdr3_nt: TGTGCCAGCAGCTCCCGACGGCTTAATGAAAAACTGTTTTTT; cdr3_aa: CASSSRRLNEKLFF
clone_size: few; j_call: TRBJ2-4; d_call: TRBD1; v_call: TRBV27; cdr3_nt: TGTGCCAGCAGTTTTGGGACAGCAAACATTCAGTACTTC; cdr3_aa: CASSFGTANIQYF
clone_size: .; j_call: TRBJ2-7; d_call: .; v_call: TRBV29-1; cdr3_nt: TGCAGCGTTGTATTTATCACCGGGGTCCTCTCCGAGCAGTACTTC; cdr3_aa: CSVVFITGVLSEQYF
clone_size: .; j_call: TRBJ1-5; d_call: .; v_call: TRBV19; cdr3_nt: TGTGCCAGTAGGGACCATATCGATCAGCCCCAGCATTTT; cdr3_aa: CASRDHIDQPQHF
clone_size: .; j_call: TRBJ2-7; d_call: .; v_call: TRBV27; cdr3_nt: TGTGCCAGTACCGACAACTCCTACGAGCAGTACTTC; cdr3_aa: CASTDNSYEQYF
clone_size: .; j_call: TRBJ2-7; d_call: TRBD2; v_call: TRBV19; cdr3_nt: TGTGCCAGTAGTATATTCAGCGGGGAGACCTACGAGCAGTACTTC; cdr3_aa: CASSIFSGETYEQYF
clone_size: many; j_call: TRBJ2-7; d_call: TRBD1; v_call: TRBV11-3; cdr3_nt: TGTGCCAGCAGCTCCGACAGGGTCAGCTCCTACGAGCAGTACTTC; cdr3_aa: CASSSDRVSSYEQYF
clone_size: many; j_call: TRBJ1-4; d_call: TRBD1; v_call: TRBV2; cdr3_nt: TGTGCCAGCAGTGTGGACAGGGTACGCGAAAAACTGTTTTTT; cdr3_aa: CASSVDRVREKLFF
clone_size: .; j_call: TRBJ2-3; d_call: TRBD2; v_call: TRBV3-1; cdr3_nt: TGTGCCAGCAGCCCTAGCGGAAGGACAGATACGCAGTATTTT; cdr3_aa: CASSPSGRTDTQYF
clone_size: few; j_call: TRBJ2-3; d_call: TRBD1; v_call: TRBV6-2/TRBV6-3; cdr3_nt: TGTGCCAGCAGAGGGGGCTTAGCAGCAGATACGCAGTATTTT; cdr3_aa: CASRGGLAADTQYF
clone_size: few; j_call: TRBJ2-2; d_call: .; v_call: TRBV28; cdr3_nt: TGTGCCAGCAGTCCCCGACAATTTTCCGGGGAGCTGTTTTTT; cdr3_aa: CASSPRQFSGELFF
clone_size: few; j_call: TRBJ2-7; d_call: .; v_call: TRBV29-1; cdr3_nt: TGCAGCGTTGAGGCAGGTCCCTACGAGCAGTACTTC; cdr3_aa: CSVEAGPYEQYF
clone_size: many; j_call: TRBJ2-1; d_call: TRBD1; v_call: TRBV6-1; cdr3_nt: TGTGCCAGCAGTATCGGGACAGGGGGCGATGAGCAGTTCTTC; cdr3_aa: CASSIGTGGDEQFF
clone_size: many; j_call: TRBJ2-2; d_call: TRBD2; v_call: TRBV2; cdr3_nt: TGTGCCAGCAGTGACCGGGGGGGCTCCGGGGAGCTGTTTTTT; cdr3_aa: CASSDRGGSGELFF
clone_size: few; j_call: TRBJ2-3; d_call: .; v_call: TRBV20-1; cdr3_nt: TGCAGTGCTAGAGATCGGTACAGCACAGATACGCAGTATTTT; cdr3_aa: CSARDRYSTDTQYF
clone_size: .; j_call: TRBJ1-2; d_call: TRBD1; v_call: TRBV4-3; cdr3_nt: TGCGCCAGCAGCCAAGATCACACCAGGGGGAACTATGGCTACACCTTC; cdr3_aa: CASSQDHTRGNYGYTF
clone_size: many; j_call: TRBJ2-5; d_call: TRBD2; v_call: TRBV14; cdr3_nt: TGTGCCAGCAGCCAAGCTAGCGGGGGAGCCTTTGTGATACGAGAGACCCAGTACTTC; cdr3_aa: CASSQASGGAFVIRETQYF
clone_size: few; j_call: TRBJ2-1; d_call: .; v_call: TRBV18; cdr3_nt: TGTGCCAGCTCACCAACATACCGGGAAGCAGGGAATGAGCAGTTCTTC; cdr3_aa: CASSPTYREAGNEQFF
clone_size: .; j_call: TRBJ1-6; d_call: .; v_call: TRBV7-6; cdr3_nt: TGTGCCAGCAGCTCCCAGGAGGGATCACCCCTCCACTTT; cdr3_aa: CASSSQEGSPLHF
clone_size: many; j_call: TRBJ2-1; d_call: TRBD2; v_call: TRBV6-1; cdr3_nt: TGTGCCAGCAGTATGCAGGAGCGGGGGGCTGGCTCCTACAATGAGCAGTTCTTC; cdr3_aa: CASSMQERGAGSYNEQFF
clone_size: many; j_call: TRBJ2-5; d_call: TRBD1; v_call: TRBV29-1; cdr3_nt: TGCAGCGTTGTGGGACAGAGTAGCGAGACCCAGTACTTC; cdr3_aa: CSVVGQSSETQYF
clone_size: many; j_call: TRBJ2-3; d_call: TRBD2; v_call: TRBV20-1; cdr3_nt: TGCAGTGCTAGAGATTCGGGAGGCCTTGGAGATACGCAGTATTTT; cdr3_aa: CSARDSGGLGDTQYF
clone_size: few; j_call: TRBJ1-5; d_call: .; v_call: TRBV20-1; cdr3_nt: TGCAGTGCTACCGCCGCTGGACAGCAAACTCATAGCAATCAGCCCCAGCATTTT; cdr3_aa: CSATAAGQQTHSNQPQHF
clone_size: many; j_call: TRBJ2-1; d_call: .; v_call: TRBV5-1; cdr3_nt: TGCGCCAGCAGCCCCCTCCGGCAGACCTACAATGAGCAGTTCTTC; cdr3_aa: CASSPLRQTYNEQFF